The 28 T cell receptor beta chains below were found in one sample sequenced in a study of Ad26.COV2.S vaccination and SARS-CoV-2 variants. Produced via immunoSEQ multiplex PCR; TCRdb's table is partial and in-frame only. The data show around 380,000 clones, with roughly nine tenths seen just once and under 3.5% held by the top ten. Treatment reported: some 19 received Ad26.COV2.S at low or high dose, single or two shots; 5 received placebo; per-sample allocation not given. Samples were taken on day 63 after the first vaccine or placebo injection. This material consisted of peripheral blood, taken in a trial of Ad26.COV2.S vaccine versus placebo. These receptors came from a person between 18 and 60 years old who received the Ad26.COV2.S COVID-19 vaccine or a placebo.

The CDR3 DNA is TGCGCCAGCAGCCACTCGACAGGGGAGAACACTGAAGCTTTCTTT. It translates to CASSHSTGENTEAFF. V gene TRBV4-3 combines with J gene TRBJ1-1; 8 bases agree with TRBD1. V was pared by 3 bases and J by 1 base, with 4 bases of the junction left unmatched. The CDR3 has 15 residues. CDR1 is LGHNA and CDR2 is YSLEER in the germline V gene.

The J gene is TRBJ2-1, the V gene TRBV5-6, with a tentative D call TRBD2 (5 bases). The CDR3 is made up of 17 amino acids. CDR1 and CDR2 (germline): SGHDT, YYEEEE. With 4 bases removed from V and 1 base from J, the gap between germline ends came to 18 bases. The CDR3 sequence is CASSLRGIGRSYNEQFF. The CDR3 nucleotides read TGTGCCAGCAGCCTCCGAGGGATTGGACGGTCCTACAATGAGCAGTTCTTC.

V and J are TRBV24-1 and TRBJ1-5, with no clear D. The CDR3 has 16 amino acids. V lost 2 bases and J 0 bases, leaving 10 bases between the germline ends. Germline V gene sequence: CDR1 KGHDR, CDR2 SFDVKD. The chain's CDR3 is CATSDSGRTSNQPQHF. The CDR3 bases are TGTGCCACCAGTGATTCCGGACGGACTAGCAATCAGCCCCAGCATTTT.

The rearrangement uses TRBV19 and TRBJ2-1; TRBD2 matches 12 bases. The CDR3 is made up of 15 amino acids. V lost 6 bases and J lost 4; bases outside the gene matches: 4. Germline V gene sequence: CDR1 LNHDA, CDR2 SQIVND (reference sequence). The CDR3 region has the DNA TGTGCCAGTAGAAGACTAGCGGGGGAATACAATGAGCAGTTCTTC. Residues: CASRRLAGEYNEQFF.

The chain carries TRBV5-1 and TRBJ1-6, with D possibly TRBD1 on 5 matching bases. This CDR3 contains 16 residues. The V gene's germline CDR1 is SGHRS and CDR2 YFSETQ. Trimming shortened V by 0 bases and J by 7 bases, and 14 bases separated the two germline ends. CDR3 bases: TGCGCCAGCAGCTTGGACCTGCCGGGGCCGAATTCACCCCTCCACTTT. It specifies CASSLDLPGPNSPLHF.

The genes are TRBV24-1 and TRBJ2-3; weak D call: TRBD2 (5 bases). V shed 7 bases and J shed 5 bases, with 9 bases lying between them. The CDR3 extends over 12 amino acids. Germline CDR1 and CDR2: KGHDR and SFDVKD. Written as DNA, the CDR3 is TGTGCCACCAGGGGCGCGGGAGATACGCAGTATTTT. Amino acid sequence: CATRGAGDTQYF.

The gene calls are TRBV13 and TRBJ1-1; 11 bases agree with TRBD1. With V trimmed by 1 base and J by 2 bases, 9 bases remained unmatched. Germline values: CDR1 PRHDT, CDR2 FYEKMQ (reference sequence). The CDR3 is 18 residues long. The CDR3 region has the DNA TGTGCCAGCAGCTTAGCCCCGGGACAGGGGGTCTATAACACTGAAGCTTTCTTT. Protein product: CASSLAPGQGVYNTEAFF.

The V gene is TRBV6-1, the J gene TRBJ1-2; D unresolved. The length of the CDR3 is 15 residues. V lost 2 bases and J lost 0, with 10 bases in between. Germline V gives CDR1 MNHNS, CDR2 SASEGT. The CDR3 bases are TGTGCCAGCAGTGAACAAAGTAAAGCTAACTATGGCTACACCTTC. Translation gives CASSEQSKANYGYTF.

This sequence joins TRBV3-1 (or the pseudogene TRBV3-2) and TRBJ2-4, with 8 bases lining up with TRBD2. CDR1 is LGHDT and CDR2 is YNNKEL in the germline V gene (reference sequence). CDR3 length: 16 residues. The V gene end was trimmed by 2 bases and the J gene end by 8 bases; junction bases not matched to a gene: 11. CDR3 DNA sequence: TGTGCCAGCAGCCAAACCGGGCTAGCGGGTGGGGACATTCAGTACTTC. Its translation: CASSQTGLAGGDIQYF.

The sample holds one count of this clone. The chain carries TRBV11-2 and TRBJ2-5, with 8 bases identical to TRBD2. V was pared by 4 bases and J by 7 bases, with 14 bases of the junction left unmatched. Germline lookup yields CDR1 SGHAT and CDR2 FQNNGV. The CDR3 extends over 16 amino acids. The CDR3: CASSSPYRRGAGTQYF. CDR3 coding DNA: TGTGCCAGCAGCTCTCCGTACCGGCGGGGGGCCGGGACCCAGTACTTC.

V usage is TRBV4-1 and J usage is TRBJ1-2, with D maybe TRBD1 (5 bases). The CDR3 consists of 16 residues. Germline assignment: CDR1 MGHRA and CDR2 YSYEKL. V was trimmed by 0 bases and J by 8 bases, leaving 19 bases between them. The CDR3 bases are TGCGCCAGCAGCCAAGATATACAGGACTACTATGGCGGCTACACCTTC. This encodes CASSQDIQDYYGGYTF.

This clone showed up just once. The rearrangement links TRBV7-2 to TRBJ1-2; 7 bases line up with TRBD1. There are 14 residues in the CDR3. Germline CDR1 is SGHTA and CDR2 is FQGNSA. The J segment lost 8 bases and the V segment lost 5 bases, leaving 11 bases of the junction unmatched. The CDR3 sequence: CASSEPDRVWGYTF. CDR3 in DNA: TGTGCCAGCAGCGAACCTGACAGGGTTTGGGGCTACACCTTC.

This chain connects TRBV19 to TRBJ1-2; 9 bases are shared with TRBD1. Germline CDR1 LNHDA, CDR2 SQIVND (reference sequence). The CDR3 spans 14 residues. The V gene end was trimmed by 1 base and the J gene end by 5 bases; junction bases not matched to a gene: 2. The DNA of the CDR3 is TGTGCCAGTAGTATAGGAGGGACAGGGTATGGCTACACCTTC. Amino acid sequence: CASSIGGTGYGYTF.

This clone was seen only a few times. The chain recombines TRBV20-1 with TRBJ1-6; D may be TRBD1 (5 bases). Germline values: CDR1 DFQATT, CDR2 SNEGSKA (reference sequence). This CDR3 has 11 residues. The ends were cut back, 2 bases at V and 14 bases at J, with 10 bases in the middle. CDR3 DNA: TGCAGTGCTAGACTGACGGACACCCTCCACTTT. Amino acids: CSARLTDTLHF.

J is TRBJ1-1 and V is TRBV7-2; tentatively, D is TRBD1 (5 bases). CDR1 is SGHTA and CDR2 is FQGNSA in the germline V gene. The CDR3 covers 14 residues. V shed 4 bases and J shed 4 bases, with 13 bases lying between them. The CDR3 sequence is CASSSTGEGTEAFF. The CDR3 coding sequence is TGTGCCAGCAGCTCGACGGGGGAGGGCACTGAAGCTTTCTTT.

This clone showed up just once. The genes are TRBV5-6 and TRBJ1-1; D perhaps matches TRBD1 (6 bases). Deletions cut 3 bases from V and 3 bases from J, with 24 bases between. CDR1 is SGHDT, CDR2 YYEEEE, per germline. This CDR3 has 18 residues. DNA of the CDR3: TGTGCCAGCAGCTCACTTCGGGGGGTACAGGGTCCCGACACTGAAGCTTTCTTT. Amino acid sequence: CASSSLRGVQGPDTEAFF.

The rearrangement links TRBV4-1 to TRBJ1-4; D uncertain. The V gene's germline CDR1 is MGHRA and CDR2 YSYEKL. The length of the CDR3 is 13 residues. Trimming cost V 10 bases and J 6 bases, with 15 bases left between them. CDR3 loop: CATSPVRYEKLFF. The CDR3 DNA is TGCGCCACCTCCCCCGTACGGTATGAAAAACTGTTTTTT.

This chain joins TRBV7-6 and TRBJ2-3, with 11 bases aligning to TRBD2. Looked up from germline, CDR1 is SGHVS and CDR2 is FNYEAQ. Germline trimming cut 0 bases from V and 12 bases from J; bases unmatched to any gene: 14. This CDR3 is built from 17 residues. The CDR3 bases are TGTGCCAGCAGCTTAGCCCTAACTAGCGGGGGTCCCTCTTTACAGTATTTT. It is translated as CASSLALTSGGPSLQYF.

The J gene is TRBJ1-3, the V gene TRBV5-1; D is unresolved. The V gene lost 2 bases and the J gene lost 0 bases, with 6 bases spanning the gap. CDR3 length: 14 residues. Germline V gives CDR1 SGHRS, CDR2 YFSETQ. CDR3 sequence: CASSFDNSGNTIYF. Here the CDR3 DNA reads TGCGCCAGCAGCTTCGACAACTCTGGAAACACCATATATTTT.

CDR3 residues: CASSVGQDAIQGELFF. The CDR3 region has the DNA TGTGCCAGCAGCGTAGGTCAGGACGCGATCCAAGGGGAGCTGTTTTTT. This sequence joins TRBV9 and TRBJ2-2, with D unresolved. Germline loops: CDR1 SGDLS, CDR2 YYNGEE. Trimming took 0 bases from V and 8 from J, leaving 17 bases between them. The length of the CDR3 is 16 residues.

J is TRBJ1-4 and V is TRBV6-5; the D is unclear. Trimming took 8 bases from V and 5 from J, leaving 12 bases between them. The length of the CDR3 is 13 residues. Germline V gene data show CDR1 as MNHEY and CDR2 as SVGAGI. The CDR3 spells CASSALGNEKLFF. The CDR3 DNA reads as TGTGCCAGCTCCGCTTTGGGGAATGAAAAACTGTTTTTT.

The CDR3 sequence is CASSHSQRGVLPNEQFF. The CDR3 nucleotides are TGTGCCAGCAGCCACAGCCAGCGGGGGGTCCTTCCCAATGAGCAGTTCTTC. The chain recombines TRBV7-6 with TRBJ2-1; 9 nucleotides line up with TRBD2. Germline V lookup: CDR1 SGHVS, CDR2 FNYEAQ. The CDR3 runs to 17 residues. V lost 5 bases to trimming and J lost 6 bases; unmatched junction nucleotides: 14.

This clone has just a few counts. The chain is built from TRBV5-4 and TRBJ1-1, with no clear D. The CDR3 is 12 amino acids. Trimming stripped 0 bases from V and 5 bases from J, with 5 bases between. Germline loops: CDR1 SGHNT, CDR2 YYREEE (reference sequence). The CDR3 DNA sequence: TGTGCCAGCAGCTTGGACAGTACTGAAGCTTTCTTT. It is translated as CASSLDSTEAFF.

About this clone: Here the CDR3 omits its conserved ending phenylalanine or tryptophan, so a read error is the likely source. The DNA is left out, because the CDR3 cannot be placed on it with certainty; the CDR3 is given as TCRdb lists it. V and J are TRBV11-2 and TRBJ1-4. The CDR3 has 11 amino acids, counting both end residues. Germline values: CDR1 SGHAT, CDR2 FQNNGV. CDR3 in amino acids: CASRQPGLPIR.

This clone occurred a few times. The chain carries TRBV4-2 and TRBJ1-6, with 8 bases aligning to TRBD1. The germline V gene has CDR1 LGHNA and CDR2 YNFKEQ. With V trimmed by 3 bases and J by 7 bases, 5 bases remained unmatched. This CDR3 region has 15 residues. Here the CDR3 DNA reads TGTGCCAGCAGCCACCCGGACAGGGACAATTCACCCCTCCACTTT. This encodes CASSHPDRDNSPLHF.

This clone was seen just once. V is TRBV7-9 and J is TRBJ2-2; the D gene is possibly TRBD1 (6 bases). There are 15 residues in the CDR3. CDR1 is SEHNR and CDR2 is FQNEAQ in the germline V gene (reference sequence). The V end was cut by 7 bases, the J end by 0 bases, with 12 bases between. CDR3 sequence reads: CASNMGATNTGELFF. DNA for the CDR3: TGTGCCAGCAACATGGGGGCCACGAACACCGGGGAGCTGTTTTTT.

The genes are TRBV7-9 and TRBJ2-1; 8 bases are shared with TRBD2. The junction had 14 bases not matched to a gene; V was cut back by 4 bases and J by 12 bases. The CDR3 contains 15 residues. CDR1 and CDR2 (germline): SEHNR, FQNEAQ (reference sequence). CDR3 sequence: CASSSPSGPLPGQFF. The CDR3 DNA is TGTGCCAGCAGCTCCCCTAGCGGGCCCCTTCCGGGGCAGTTCTTC.

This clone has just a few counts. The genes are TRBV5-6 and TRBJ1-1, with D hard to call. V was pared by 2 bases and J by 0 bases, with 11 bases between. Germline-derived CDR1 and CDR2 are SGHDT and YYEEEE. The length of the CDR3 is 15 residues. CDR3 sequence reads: CASSLAELMNTEAFF. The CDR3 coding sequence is TGTGCCAGCAGCTTAGCCGAGCTAATGAACACTGAAGCTTTCTTT.